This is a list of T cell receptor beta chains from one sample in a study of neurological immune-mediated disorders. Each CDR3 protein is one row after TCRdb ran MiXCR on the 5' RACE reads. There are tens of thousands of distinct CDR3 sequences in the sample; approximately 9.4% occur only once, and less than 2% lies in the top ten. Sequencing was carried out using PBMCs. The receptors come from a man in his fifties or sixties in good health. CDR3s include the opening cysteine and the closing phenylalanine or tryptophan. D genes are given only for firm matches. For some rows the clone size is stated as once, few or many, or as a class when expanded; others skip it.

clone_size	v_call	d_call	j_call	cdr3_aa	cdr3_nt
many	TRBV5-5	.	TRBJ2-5	CASSLADIIETQYF	TGTGCCAGCAGCTTGGCCGACATTATAGAGACCCAGTACTTC
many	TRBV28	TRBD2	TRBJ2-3	CASTTGRGLAGDTQYF	TGTGCCAGCACTACCGGTCGGGGACTAGCCGGCGATACGCAGTATTTT
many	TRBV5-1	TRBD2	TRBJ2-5	CASSWTSGNFQETQYF	TGCGCCAGCAGCTGGACTAGCGGGAACTTCCAAGAGACCCAGTACTTC
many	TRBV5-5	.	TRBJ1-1	CASSPPPLAVSEAFF	TGTGCCAGCAGCCCTCCCCCCTTGGCCGTTTCTGAAGCTTTCTTT
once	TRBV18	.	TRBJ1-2	CTSSPESYGYTF	TGTACCAGCTCACCCGAGAGTTATGGCTACACCTTC
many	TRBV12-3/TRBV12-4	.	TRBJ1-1	CASSLEGNMNTEAFF	TGTGCCAGCAGTTTAGAAGGGAACATGAACACTGAAGCTTTCTTT
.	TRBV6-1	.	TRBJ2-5	CASRFGLQETQYF	TGTGCCAGCAGGTTCGGTTTGCAGGAGACCCAGTACTTC
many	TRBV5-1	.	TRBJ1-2	CASSPDLGGGYTF	TGCGCCAGCAGCCCAGATCTAGGCGGGGGCTACACCTTC
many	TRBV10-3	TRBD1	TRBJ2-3	CAISTGQGGPDTQYF	TGTGCCATCAGTACCGGACAGGGAGGCCCAGATACGCAGTATTTT
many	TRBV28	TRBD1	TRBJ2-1	CASSSQDRGYNEQFF	TGTGCCAGCAGTTCTCAGGACAGGGGTTACAATGAGCAGTTCTTC
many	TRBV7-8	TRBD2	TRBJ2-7	CASSQRGSGSNYEQYF	TGTGCCAGCAGCCAGAGGGGTAGCGGGAGTAATTACGAGCAGTACTTC
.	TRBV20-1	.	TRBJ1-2	CSARDGDNYGYTF	TGCAGTGCTAGAGATGGGGATAACTATGGCTACACCTTC
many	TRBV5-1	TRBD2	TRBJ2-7	CASRLAGDKYYEQYF	TGCGCCAGCAGACTAGCGGGGGATAAGTATTACGAGCAGTACTTC
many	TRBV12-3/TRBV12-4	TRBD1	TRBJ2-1	CASSDRASNNEQFF	TGTGCCAGCAGCGACAGGGCAAGTAACAATGAGCAGTTCTTC
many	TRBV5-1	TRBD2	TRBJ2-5	CASNKGLAEETQYF	TGCGCCAGCAACAAGGGACTAGCGGAAGAGACCCAGTACTTC
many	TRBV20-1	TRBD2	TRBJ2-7	CSARPPIAGGLSYEQYF	TGCAGTGCTAGACCACCTATAGCGGGAGGACTCTCTTACGAGCAGTACTTC
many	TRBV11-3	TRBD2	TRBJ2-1	CASSLDSSGGFDEQFF	TGTGCCAGCAGCTTAGATTCTAGCGGGGGATTCGATGAGCAGTTCTTC
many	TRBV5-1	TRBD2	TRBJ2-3	CASSFRTSGGADTQYF	TGCGCCAGCAGCTTCCGGACTAGCGGGGGGGCGGATACGCAGTATTTT
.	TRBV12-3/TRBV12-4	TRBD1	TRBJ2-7	CASTFGQGVSSYEQYF	TGTGCCAGCACCTTCGGACAGGGAGTAAGCTCCTACGAGCAGTACTTC
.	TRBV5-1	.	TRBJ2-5	CASSTWPDQETQYF	TGCGCCAGCAGCACTTGGCCTGACCAAGAGACTCAGTACTTC
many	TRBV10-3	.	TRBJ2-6	CAISETVRGTGANVLTF	TGTGCCATCAGTGAGACGGTCCGGGGAACTGGGGCCAACGTCCTGACTTTC
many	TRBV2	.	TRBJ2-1	CASTALGVEQFF	TGTGCCAGCACTGCCCTGGGGGTGGAGCAGTTCTTC